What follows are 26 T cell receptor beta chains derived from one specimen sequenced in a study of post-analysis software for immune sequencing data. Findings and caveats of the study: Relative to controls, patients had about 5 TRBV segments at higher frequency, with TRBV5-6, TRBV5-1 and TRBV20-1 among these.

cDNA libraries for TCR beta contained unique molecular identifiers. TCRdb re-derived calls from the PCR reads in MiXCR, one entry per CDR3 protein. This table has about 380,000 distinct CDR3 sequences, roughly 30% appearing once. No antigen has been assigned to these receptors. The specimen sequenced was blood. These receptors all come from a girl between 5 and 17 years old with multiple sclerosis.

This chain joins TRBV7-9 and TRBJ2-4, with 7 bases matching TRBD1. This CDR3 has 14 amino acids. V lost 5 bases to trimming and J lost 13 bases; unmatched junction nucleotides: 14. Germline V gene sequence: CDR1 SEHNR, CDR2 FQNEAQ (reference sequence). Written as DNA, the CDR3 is TGTGCCAGCAGCCCTAGGACAGGATCACTCATCCAGTACTTC. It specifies CASSPRTGSLIQYF. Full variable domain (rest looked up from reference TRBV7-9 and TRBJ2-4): DTGVSQNPRHKITKRGQNVTFRCDPISEHNRLYWYRQTLGQGPEFLTYFQNEAQLEKSRLLSDRFSAERPKGSFSTLEIQRTEQGDSAMYLCASSPRTGSLIQYFGAGTRLSVL.

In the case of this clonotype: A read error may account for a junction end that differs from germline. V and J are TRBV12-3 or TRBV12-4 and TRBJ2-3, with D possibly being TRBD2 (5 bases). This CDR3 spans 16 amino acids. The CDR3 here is CASTPSLLSSTDAQYF. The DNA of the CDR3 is TGTGCCAGCACCCCATCACTTCTATCTAGCACAGATGCGCAGTATTTT.

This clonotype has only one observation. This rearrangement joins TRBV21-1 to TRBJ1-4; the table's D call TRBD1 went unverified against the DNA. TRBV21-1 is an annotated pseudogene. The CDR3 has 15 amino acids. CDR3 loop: CASSAFRGANEKLFF. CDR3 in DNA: TGTGCCAGCAGCGCCTTCAGGGGGGCCAATGAAAAACTGTTTTTT.

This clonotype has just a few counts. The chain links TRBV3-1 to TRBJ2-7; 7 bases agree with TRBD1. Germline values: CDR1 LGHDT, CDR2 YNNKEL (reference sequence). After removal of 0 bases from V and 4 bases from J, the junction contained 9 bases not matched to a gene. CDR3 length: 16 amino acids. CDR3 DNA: TGTGCCAGCAGCCAAGATCGGGGACAGATCTTTTACGAGCAGTACTTC. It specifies CASSQDRGQIFYEQYF.

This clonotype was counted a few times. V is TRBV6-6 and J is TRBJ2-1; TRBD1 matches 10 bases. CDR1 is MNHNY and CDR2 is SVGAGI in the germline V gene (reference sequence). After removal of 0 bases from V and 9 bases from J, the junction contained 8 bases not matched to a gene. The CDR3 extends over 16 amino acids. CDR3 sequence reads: CASSYSKGTGAGEQFF. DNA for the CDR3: TGTGCCAGCAGTTACTCGAAGGGGACAGGGGCCGGTGAGCAGTTCTTC.

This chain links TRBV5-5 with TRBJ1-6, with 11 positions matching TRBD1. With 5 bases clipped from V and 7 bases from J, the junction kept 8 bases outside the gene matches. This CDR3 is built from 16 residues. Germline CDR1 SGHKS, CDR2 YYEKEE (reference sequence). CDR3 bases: TGTGCCAGCAGGTCTACGGGACAGGGGGAAAATTCACCCCTCCACTTT. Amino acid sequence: CASRSTGQGENSPLHF.

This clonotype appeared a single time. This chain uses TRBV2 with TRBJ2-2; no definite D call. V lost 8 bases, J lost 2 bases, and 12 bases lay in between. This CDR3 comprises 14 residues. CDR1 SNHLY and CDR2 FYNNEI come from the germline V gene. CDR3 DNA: TGTGCCAGCGTTCCCGAGGCAAACACCGGGGAGCTGTTTTTT. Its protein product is CASVPEANTGELFF.

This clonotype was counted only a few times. The CDR3 here is CSVSGGGSLLSDTEAFF. For the CDR3, the DNA is TGCAGCGTTTCAGGGGGGGGCAGCCTACTTTCAGACACTGAAGCTTTCTTT. V and J are TRBV29-1 and TRBJ1-1, with 7 bases lining up with TRBD1. CDR1 SQVTM and CDR2 ANQGSEA come from the germline V gene. The CDR3 has 17 amino acids. With V trimmed by 5 bases and J by 3 bases, 18 bases remained unmatched. Complete variable domain (other parts from reference TRBV29-1 and TRBJ1-1): SAVISQKPSRDICQRGTSLTIQCQVDSQVTMMFWYRQQPGQSLTLIATANQGSEATYESGFVIDKFPISRPNLTFSTLTVSNMSPEDSSIYLCSVSGGGSLLSDTEAFFGQGTRLTVV.

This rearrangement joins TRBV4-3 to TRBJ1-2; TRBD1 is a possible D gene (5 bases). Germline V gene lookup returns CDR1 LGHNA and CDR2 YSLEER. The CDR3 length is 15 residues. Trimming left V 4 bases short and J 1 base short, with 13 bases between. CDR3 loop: CASSRSLDSNYGYTF. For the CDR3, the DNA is TGCGCCAGCAGCCGCTCCCTTGACAGTAACTATGGCTACACCTTC.

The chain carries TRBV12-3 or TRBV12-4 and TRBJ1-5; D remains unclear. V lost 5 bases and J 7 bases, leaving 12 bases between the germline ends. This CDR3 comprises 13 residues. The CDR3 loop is CASSRGYGQPQHF. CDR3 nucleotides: TGTGCCAGCAGTCGGGGATACGGGCAGCCCCAGCATTTT.

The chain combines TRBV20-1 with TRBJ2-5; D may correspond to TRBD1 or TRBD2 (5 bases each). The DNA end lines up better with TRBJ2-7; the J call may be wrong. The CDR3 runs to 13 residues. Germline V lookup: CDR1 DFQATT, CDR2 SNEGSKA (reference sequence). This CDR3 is CSAGGENTHEQYF. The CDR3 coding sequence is TGCAGTGCTGGGGGAGAAAACACCCACGAGCAGTACTTC.

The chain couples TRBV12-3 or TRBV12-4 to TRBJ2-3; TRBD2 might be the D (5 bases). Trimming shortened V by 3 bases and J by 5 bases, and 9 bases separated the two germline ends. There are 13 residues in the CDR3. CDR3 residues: CASSLRALDTQYF. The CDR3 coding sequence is TGTGCCAGCAGTTTGAGGGCTTTAGATACGCAGTATTTT.

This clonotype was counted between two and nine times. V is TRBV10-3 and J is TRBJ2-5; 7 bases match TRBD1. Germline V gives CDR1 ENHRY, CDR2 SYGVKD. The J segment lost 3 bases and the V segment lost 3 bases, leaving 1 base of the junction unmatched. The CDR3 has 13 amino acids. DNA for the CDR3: TGTGCCATCAGTGAACAGGGGAAAGAGACCCAGTACTTC. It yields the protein CAISEQGKETQYF.

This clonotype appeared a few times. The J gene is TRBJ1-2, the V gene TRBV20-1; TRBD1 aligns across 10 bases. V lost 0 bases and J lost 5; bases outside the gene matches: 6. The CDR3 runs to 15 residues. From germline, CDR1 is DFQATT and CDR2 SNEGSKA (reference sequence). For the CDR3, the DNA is TGCAGTGCTAGAGATTCTGGACAGGGGGAGTATGGCTACACCTTC. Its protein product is CSARDSGQGEYGYTF.

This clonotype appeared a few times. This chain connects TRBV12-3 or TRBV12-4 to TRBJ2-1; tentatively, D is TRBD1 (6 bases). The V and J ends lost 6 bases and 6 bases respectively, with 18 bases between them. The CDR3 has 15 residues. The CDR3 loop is CASSLGPDSLNEQFF. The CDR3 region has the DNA TGTGCCAGCAGCCTAGGTCCGGACAGCCTCAATGAGCAGTTCTTC.

The CDR3 loop reads CAWSAQGGNEQFF. The CDR3 bases are TGTGCCTGGAGTGCACAGGGTGGGAATGAGCAGTTCTTC. This chain connects TRBV30 to TRBJ2-1, with a tentative D call TRBD1 (6 bases). The CDR3 is 13 amino acids. Trimming took off 1 base at V and 7 bases at J, with 11 bases between the two ends. CDR1 GTSNPN and CDR2 SVGIG come from the germline V gene (reference sequence).

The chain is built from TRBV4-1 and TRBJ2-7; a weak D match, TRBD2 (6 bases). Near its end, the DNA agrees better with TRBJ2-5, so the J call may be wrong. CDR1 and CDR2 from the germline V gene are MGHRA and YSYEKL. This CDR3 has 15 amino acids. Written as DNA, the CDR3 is TGCGCCAGCAGCCAAGTAAGCGGGTCCCTTGGGACCCAGTACTTC. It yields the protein CASSQVSGSLGTQYF.

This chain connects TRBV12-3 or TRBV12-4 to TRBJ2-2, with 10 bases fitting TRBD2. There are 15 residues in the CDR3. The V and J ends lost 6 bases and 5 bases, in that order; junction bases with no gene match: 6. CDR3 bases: TGTGCCAGCAGCCCCTTAGCGGGGGGTACCGGGGAGCTGTTTTTT. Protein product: CASSPLAGGTGELFF.

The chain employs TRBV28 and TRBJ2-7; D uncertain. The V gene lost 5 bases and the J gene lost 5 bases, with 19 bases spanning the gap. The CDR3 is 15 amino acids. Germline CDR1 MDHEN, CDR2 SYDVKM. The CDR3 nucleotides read TGTGCCAGCAGTCCAGGCCAGGTCCCTCGGCACGAGCAGTACTTC. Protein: CASSPGQVPRHEQYF.

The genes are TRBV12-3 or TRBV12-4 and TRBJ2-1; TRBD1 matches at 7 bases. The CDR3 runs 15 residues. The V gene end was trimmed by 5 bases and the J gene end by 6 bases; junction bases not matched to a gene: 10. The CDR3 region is CASSTRDSQPNEQFF. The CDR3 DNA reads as TGTGCCAGCAGTACACGGGACAGTCAGCCCAATGAGCAGTTCTTC.

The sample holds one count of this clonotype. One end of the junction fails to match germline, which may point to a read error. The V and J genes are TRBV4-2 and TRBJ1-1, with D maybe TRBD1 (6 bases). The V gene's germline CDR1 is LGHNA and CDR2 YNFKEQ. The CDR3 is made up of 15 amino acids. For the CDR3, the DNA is TGTGCCGGCAGCCAAGAGGGGGTGATGAACACTGAAGCTTTCTTT. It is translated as CAGSQEGVMNTEAFF.

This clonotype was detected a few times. This CDR3 is CASSLGWAGELFF. The CDR3 nucleotides are TGTGCCAGCAGTTTAGGGTGGGCCGGGGAGCTGTTTTTT. The genes are TRBV12-3 or TRBV12-4 and TRBJ2-2; D is unresolved. The CDR3 sequence is 13 residues long. V was shortened by 1 base and J by 6 bases, with 6 bases between the two germline ends.

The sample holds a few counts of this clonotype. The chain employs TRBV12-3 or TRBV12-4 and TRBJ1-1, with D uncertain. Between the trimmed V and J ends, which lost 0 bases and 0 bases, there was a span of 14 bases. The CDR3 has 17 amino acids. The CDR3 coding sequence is TGTGCCAGCAGTTTAGCGAGTGTCGGGCGGCTGAACACTGAAGCTTTCTTT. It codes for CASSLASVGRLNTEAFF.

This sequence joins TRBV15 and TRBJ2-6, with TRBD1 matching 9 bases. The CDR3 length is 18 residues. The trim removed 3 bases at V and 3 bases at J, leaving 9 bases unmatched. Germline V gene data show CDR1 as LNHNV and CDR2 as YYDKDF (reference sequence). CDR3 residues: CATSSRDRAIIGANVLTF. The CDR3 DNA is TGTGCCACCAGCAGCCGGGACAGGGCAATAATTGGGGCCAACGTCCTGACTTTC. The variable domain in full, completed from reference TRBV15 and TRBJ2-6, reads DAMVIQNPRYQVTQFGKPVTLSCSQTLNHNVMYWYQQKSSQAPKLLFHYYDKDFNNEADTPDNFQSRRPNTSFCFLDIRSPGLGDTAMYLCATSSRDRAIIGANVLTFGAGSRLTVL.

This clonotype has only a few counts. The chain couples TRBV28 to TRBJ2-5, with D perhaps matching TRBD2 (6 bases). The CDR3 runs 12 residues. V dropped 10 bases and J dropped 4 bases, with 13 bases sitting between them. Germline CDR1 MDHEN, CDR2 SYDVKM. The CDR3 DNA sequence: TGTGCCACCGCGGGTAGCGGAGAGACCCAGTACTTC. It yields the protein CATAGSGETQYF.

The CDR3 bases are TGTGCCAGCAGTGACGGACCCGGGACAGGGTCATTCAATGAGCAGTTCTTC. This translates into CASSDGPGTGSFNEQFF. The V and J genes are TRBV6-1 and TRBJ2-1; 9 nucleotides match TRBD1. Per germline, CDR1 MNHNS and CDR2 SASEGT. This CDR3 has 17 residues. Trimming at V came to 3 bases and at J to 6 bases, leaving 12 bases not matched to a gene.